The 18 T cell receptor beta chains listed next were all sequenced from one sample in a study of T cells in Graves' hyperthyroidism and ophthalmopathy. Researchers amplified the TCR beta CDR3 regions from RNA transcripts. The HTBI primer set served for first-round RT-PCR of the TCR CDR3. MiXCR, applied by TCRdb to the multiplex PCR reads, yields one record per CDR3 protein. The profile shows 300,000 to 450,000 distinct CDR3 sequences, approximately 14% of them singletons. The sequenced material came from blood. These receptors were taken from a woman aged 55-69 years with Graves' hyperthyroidism.

This clonotype occurred many times. This chain links TRBV20-1 with TRBJ2-7; TRBD2 matches at 7 bases. Germline V gene lookup returns CDR1 DFQATT and CDR2 SNEGSKA (reference sequence). This CDR3 comprises 11 residues. V dropped 6 bases and J dropped 3; count of bases not matched to a gene: 2. The DNA for the CDR3 is TGCAGTGCCAAGCGGGACTACGAGCAGTACTTC. Translated: CSAKRDYEQYF.

The table lists this clonotype with many counts. The chain recombines TRBV5-6 with TRBJ2-4; D ambiguous. The V end was cut by 4 bases, the J end by 0 bases, with 8 bases between. Germline values: CDR1 SGHDT, CDR2 YYEEEE. This CDR3 is 14 amino acids long. CDR3 nucleotide sequence: TGTGCCAGCAGCCCTTCGCTAGCCAAAAACATTCAGTACTTC. Amino acids: CASSPSLAKNIQYF.

This chain uses TRBV18 with TRBJ2-1, with D perhaps given as TRBD1 or TRBD2 (5 bases each). Trimming took off 4 bases at V and 9 bases at J, with 16 bases between the two ends. The CDR3 is 14 amino acids. Germline values: CDR1 KGHSH, CDR2 LQKENI. CDR3 loop: CASSRVGEPGEQFF. CDR3 bases: TGTGCCAGCTCACGGGTGGGGGAGCCAGGTGAGCAGTTCTTC.

The V call is TRBV19, the J call TRBJ1-6, with a tentative D call TRBD1 (5 bases). The CDR3 consists of 15 residues. From germline, CDR1 is LNHDA and CDR2 SQIVND (reference sequence). V lost 5 bases and J lost 9, with 17 bases in between. The CDR3 region is CASSVDTVSGSPLHF. The CDR3 coding sequence is TGTGCCAGTAGTGTGGACACCGTATCGGGTTCACCCCTCCACTTT.

This clonotype was detected many times. The chain is built from TRBV6-1 and TRBJ2-3; a weak D match, TRBD1 (5 bases). The CDR3 is 14 residues long. Germline CDR1 and CDR2: MNHNS and SASEGT. Trimming left V 6 bases short and J 1 base short, with 11 bases between. CDR3: CASRLARGTDTQYF. CDR3 coding DNA: TGTGCCAGCAGGTTGGCCAGGGGCACAGATACGCAGTATTTT.

This clonotype was seen ten or more times. The chain uses TRBV7-2 and TRBJ1-1; D not certain. The CDR3 is 14 residues long. Germline assignment: CDR1 SGHTA and CDR2 FQGNSA. V was trimmed by 2 bases and J by 2 bases, leaving 9 bases between them. The CDR3 region is CASSLREGNTEAFF. As DNA, the CDR3 is TGTGCCAGCAGCTTAAGGGAGGGTAACACTGAAGCTTTCTTT.

The rearrangement uses TRBV7-9 and TRBJ2-7; D is uncertain. This CDR3 contains 15 residues. V lost 0 bases and J 4 bases, leaving 13 bases between the germline ends. Looked up from germline, CDR1 is SEHNR and CDR2 is FQNEAQ (reference sequence). This chain's CDR3 is CASSLAEKTAYEQYF. The CDR3 nucleotides are TGTGCCAGCAGCTTAGCTGAGAAGACTGCATACGAGCAGTACTTC. The variable domain in full, with the rest retrieved from reference TRBV7-9 and TRBJ2-7, is DTGVSQNPRHKITKRGQNVTFRCDPISEHNRLYWYRQTLGQGPEFLTYFQNEAQLEKSRLLSDRFSAERPKGSFSTLEIQRTEQGDSAMYLCASSLAEKTAYEQYFGPGTRLTVT.

This clonotype appeared many times. The CDR3 DNA follows: TGTGCCAGCAGCCGCCATAACCTCGGCCCGGGACTAGCATCGGATACGCAGTATTTT. Translating gives CASSRHNLGPGLASDTQYF. The rearrangement uses TRBV5-5 and TRBJ2-3; 9 positions agree with TRBD2. The V gene end was trimmed by 4 bases and the J gene end by 6 bases; junction bases not matched to a gene: 21. The CDR3 consists of 19 residues. Germline CDR1 is SGHKS and CDR2 is YYEKEE (reference sequence).

This clonotype was seen repeatedly, ten times or more. J is TRBJ2-5 and V is TRBV5-1, with D tentatively TRBD2 (5 bases). Per germline, CDR1 SGHRS and CDR2 YFSETQ. The CDR3 covers 14 residues. Trimming removed 7 bases at V and 4 bases at J, with 17 bases between. CDR3 loop: CASGTGLLPETQYF. CDR3 DNA: TGCGCCAGCGGTACCGGACTTCTCCCAGAGACCCAGTACTTC.

As concerns this clonotype: A read error may explain this, as a much larger clone is one base away. CDR3 in DNA: TGTGCCAGGGGAATGGGGGTTAACACTGAAGCTCTCTTT. It is translated as CARGMGVNTEALF. The chain employs TRBV2 and TRBJ1-1; maybe TRBD1 (5 bases). Germline V gene sequence: CDR1 SNHLY, CDR2 FYNNEI. The CDR3 sequence is 13 residues long.

This clonotype was counted ten times or more. This chain joins TRBV27 and TRBJ1-5; no reliable D call. This CDR3 is built from 14 residues. Germline lookup yields CDR1 MNHEY and CDR2 SMNVEV (reference sequence). V dropped 5 bases and J dropped 1 base, with 9 bases sitting between them. The CDR3 here is CASSPARSNQPQHF. The CDR3 DNA reads as TGTGCCAGCAGTCCAGCCAGAAGCAATCAGCCCCAGCATTTT.

This clonotype was detected many times. The rearrangement uses TRBV12-3 or TRBV12-4 and TRBJ2-4; 10 nucleotides line up with TRBD1. This CDR3 region has 18 residues. With V trimmed by 6 bases and J by 0 bases, 11 bases remained unmatched. The CDR3 loop is CASRRTGGNSPAKNIQYF. The CDR3 DNA reads as TGTGCCAGCAGACGGACAGGGGGAAACTCCCCAGCCAAAAACATTCAGTACTTC.

The sample holds many counts of this clonotype. The V gene is TRBV29-1, the J gene TRBJ1-2, with D possibly matching TRBD1 (5 bases). V dropped 0 bases and J dropped 4 bases, with 6 bases sitting between them. Germline CDR1 is SQVTM and CDR2 is ANQGSEA. The CDR3 length is 12 residues. The CDR3: CSVEEGVYGYTF. CDR3 coding DNA: TGCAGCGTTGAAGAAGGGGTCTATGGCTACACCTTC.

Ten or more counts support this clonotype. This chain links TRBV5-1 with TRBJ1-5; D not certain. The V gene's germline CDR1 is SGHRS and CDR2 YFSETQ. V was shortened by 7 bases and J by 7 bases, with 15 bases between the two germline ends. The CDR3 extends over 13 amino acids. DNA of the CDR3: TGCGCCAGCTCGTCGGGGTCGGAGCAGCCCCAGCATTTT. Its protein product is CASSSGSEQPQHF.

The chain is built from TRBV5-1 and TRBJ2-7; 10 positions match TRBD1. There are 16 residues in the CDR3. V trimming: 2 bases; J trimming: 1 base; junction bases outside the gene matches: 6. Germline values: CDR1 SGHRS, CDR2 YFSETQ. This CDR3 reads CASSFQPGQGSYEQYF. The CDR3 nucleotides read TGCGCCAGCAGCTTCCAACCGGGACAGGGGTCCTACGAGCAGTACTTC.

Ten or more counts support this clonotype. The chain uses TRBV2 and TRBJ2-7; tentatively, D is TRBD1 (6 bases). The CDR3 is 18 residues long. Trimming took off 6 bases at V and 2 bases at J, with 26 bases between the two ends. In germline, CDR1 is SNHLY, CDR2 FYNNEI. In DNA, the CDR3 is TGTGCCAGCAGCGGCACAGCTACAATCAGGACAGCAACCTACGAGCAGTACTTC. Translating it yields CASSGTATIRTATYEQYF.

This clonotype has more than one count but fewer than ten. The chain is built from TRBV6-2 or TRBV6-3 and TRBJ1-2; TRBD1 agrees at 7 bases. Germline-derived CDR1 and CDR2 are MNHEY and SVGEGT. V gave up 4 bases and J gave up 4 bases; unmatched junction bases: 6. The CDR3 length is 14 residues. The CDR3 DNA sequence: TGTGCCAGCAGTTTTGACAGGGCGACCTATGGCTACACCTTC. Translation: CASSFDRATYGYTF.

For this clonotype: One end of the junction varies from germline; a read error may be responsible. The gene calls are TRBV5-1 and TRBJ2-2, with 9 bases fitting TRBD2. Germline lookup yields CDR1 SGHRS and CDR2 YFSETQ. The CDR3 covers 18 residues. CDR3 nucleotide sequence: TGCGCCAGCAGCTTGGCCGGGCGGGCTAGCGGGAACACCGGGGAGCCGTTTTTT. Residues: CASSLAGRASGNTGEPFF.